This entry is about one TCR beta chain. What this receptor recognizes is not known. Qualities for individual bases were not recorded, and no much larger clone is one base off. The library relied on the immunoSEQ multiplex PCR assay. For the multiplex PCR, a mixture combining 60 forward primers for TCR Vbeta segments and 13 reverse primers for TCR Jbeta segments was used. A multiplex PCR assay on genomic DNA amplified the CDR3 region of rearranged TCR beta genes. On the Illumina HiSeq System, the amplified TCR beta libraries were sequenced as 87-base-pair reads. Turning to the authors' computational methods: In a later analysis, tens of millions of unique TCR beta chains were counted across the approximately 620 repertoires, and approximately 11 million of these chains were shared by at least two donors. Raw reads were error-corrected and collapsed into unique sequences by a nearest-neighbor algorithm in which closely related sequences were merged to remove PCR and sequencing errors. To assign V, D and J gene segments, CDR3 sequences were aligned to IMGT reference sequences. For a sequence to be retained, at least a six-nucleotide match to both a V gene segment and a J gene segment was required. A rearrangement was called productive if the CDR3 had no stop codons and remained in frame with V and J, and every other rearrangement was called non-productive. Following IMGT convention, CDR3 was defined as the stretch from the second conserved V-encoded cysteine to the conserved J-encoded phenylalanine. Sequences without an unambiguous match to a single V gene segment were excluded from the earlier analysis of several hundred of the donors. In an earlier analysis of 450 to 700 of the donors, V segments were called functional above 56.7% productive rearrangements and were called segregating when the between-donor standard deviation exceeded 5%. A statistical classification framework was built for diagnosing cytomegalovirus status from the catalog of TCR beta chain sequences. In a later analysis, TCR nucleotide sequences were compared against IMGT/GENE-DB human TR gene sequences so that V and J genes could be assigned. The TCRdist pipeline was used in a later analysis to assign CDR3 sequences and most-parsimonious VDJ recombination scenarios. In a later analysis, each TCR beta chain was defined by its CDR3 amino acid sequence together with its V-gene family, and reads lacking a unique V-gene family were excluded. To address suspected cross-contamination and a sequencing artifact, a later analysis removed several hundred highly shared, low-generation-probability nucleotide sequences. In a later analysis, a clonal expansion index for each public chain was calculated from normalized within-repertoire ranks of inferred template counts. In a later analysis, generation probabilities were computed with a VDJ recombination model fitted to out-of-frame rearrangements, and the resulting probabilities were checked against IGoR. A later analysis scored TCR-TCR, TCR-HLA and TCR-CMV co-occurrence with hypergeometric tests, applying a repertoire-size bias correction to TCR pairs. A later analysis estimated false discovery rates by permuting HLA or CMV assignments 20 times. In a later analysis, co-occurring TCRs were grouped with DBSCAN, and TCRdist sequence similarity was added when clustering was performed within HLA-allele-positive subsets. For co-occurrence clustering, repertoires with fewer than 30,000 or more than 120,000 public chains were excluded, along with five or six repertoires with anomalous nucleotide sharing. TCRdb's version of the immuneACCESS table is confined to in-frame rearrangements and falls short of the full clone set. An unresolved V gene accounts for under half of the shortfall where checked; the remainder is of unknown origin. From that table come the V and J calls and clone size; the DNA was used to work out D and trimming. Recorded for this sample are more than 100,000 clones; approximately 77% of them occurred a single time. The ten largest clones add up to 1.2% to 1.5% of the sample.

These data come from a study of cytomegalovirus exposure and HLA in healthy donors (TCRdb year 2017). Context from the whole study: In an earlier analysis of roughly 590 of the donors, 276 Gb of sequence data and about 110 million unique TCR beta sequences from about 179 million T cells were reported. An early release that covered approximately 600 HLA-typed donors contained about 300 gigabases of sequencing data and roughly 84 million unique TCR sequences. Among the roughly 430 genotyped donors, under 90% belonged to the genetic ancestry cluster associated with self-reported Caucasian donors. The aim of the study was to test whether cataloging public T cell receptors could identify signatures of past pathogen exposure. The T cell repertoires of 666 subjects were profiled by immunosequencing and related to cytomegalovirus serostatus. In addition to the first cohort of hundreds of subjects, a separate validation cohort of 130 or so different subjects was used. To predict cytomegalovirus infection status, the study brought together high-throughput TCR immunosequencing, statistical association of individual TCRs with disease status, and machine learning. To study patterns of TCR occurrence, a later analysis re-analyzed previously published TCR beta repertoires from hundreds of donors and added high-resolution HLA genotyping. The later analysis used no new phenotypic data to find candidate immune exposures, relying instead on TCR beta sequences and their occurrence across donors. In an earlier analysis of 587 of the donors, high-throughput TCR beta sequencing was used to judge whether each TCR beta V gene segment behaved as functional or pseudogenic. Alongside the repertoire data, information on donor age, sex, ethnicity and CMV serostatus was compiled. Genome-wide SNP genotypes for about 60% of the roughly 700 donors were used in a later genetic analysis, which treated that subset as a discovery cohort. Every repertoire in the discovery cohort had been generated on one and the same sequencing platform. Class I and class II HLA loci were covered by the typing at four-digit resolution. Typing coverage differed by locus: A, B, C, DRB1 and DQB1 were typed in about 629-630 donors, DQA1 in approximately 520, DPA1 in nearly 610, and DPB1 in 400 to 490. About five DR-DQ haplotypes were treated as single units for association and clustering because of strong linkage in the cohort. On average, roughly 250,000 unique TCR beta nucleotide sequences were sequenced per donor among 300 to 500 genotyped donors of the cohort, with 15% to 20% of those sequences being non-productive.

Study-level results and caveats: Most CMV-associated TCR beta chains appeared to be HLA-restricted in a later analysis, and the HLA associations seemed to be driven largely by CMV exposure. In a later analysis, HLA-associated TCR beta chains were found to be more clonally expanded and to have lower generation probabilities than equally common non-associated chains. Cytomegalovirus status was reported to be diagnosed by the classifier with high specificity and sensitivity in both the original and validation cohorts. In vitro tests confirmed that three of the cytomegalovirus-associated TCR beta chains recognize cytomegalovirus antigens. A later analysis found that TCR association rates varied across HLA loci, with DRB1 alleles showing the most associated TCRs and HLA-C alleles the fewest. HLA typing was unavailable for some donors at each locus, so association tests used only the typed subset. While some public TCRs were present in many individuals, most TCR sequences turned up only very rarely across donors. A cluster of highly shared sequence variants was judged likely to be a technical artifact of the sequencing pipeline. A later analysis associated 17,000 or so TCR beta sequences with specific HLA alleles at a false discovery rate of 0.05. When HLA alleles, especially DR and DQ, strongly co-occurred, attributing TCR associations to individual alleles was difficult. The only immune exposure information available for the cohort was CMV serostatus. Sequencing depth was assumed to be roughly uniform across donors in the presence/absence analyses, though that assumption may not hold. A total of fewer than 200 TCR beta chains were listed by the study as associated with cytomegalovirus. The authors suggested that the approach could potentially be extended to other disease states and immunological phenotypes. A further reported finding was that TCR beta sequences accurately predicted the HLA-A and HLA-B alleles for most subjects in the first cohort. This cohort had only TCR beta chains sequenced, and the lack of alpha or paired-chain data limited which features could be detected. In a later genetic analysis, fewer N-insertions in productive TCRs were reported among donors in an Asian-associated ancestry cluster than the approximately 670-donor mean. Several of the top co-occurrence clusters appeared to be linked to parvovirus B19, influenza, CMV and Epstein-Barr virus, according to a later analysis. An association between a missense DCLRE1C variant and V-gene and J-gene trimming of TCR beta chains was found in a later genetic analysis and replicated in an independent cohort. The earlier analysis of some 540 of the donors excluded about 16 rarely observed V segments, including chromosome 9 orphons, because counts were too low. An earlier analysis of approximately 530 of the donors showed that most TCR beta V segments appeared in productive rearrangements either about 90% or about 30% of the time, which broadly matched IMGT annotations. Correlated functional status among segregating V segments might reflect linkage disequilibrium, but an unknown experimental factor could not be ruled out. The 87-base-pair reads could not distinguish some IMGT-functional V segments, including TRBV6-2 and TRBV6-3, so those segments were excluded.

In the germline V gene, CDR1 corresponds to MNHEY and CDR2 to SVGAGI. V loses 5 bases of germline sequence and J loses 1 base, and the interval between the two ends is 11 bases. Reading from cysteine to phenylalanine, the CDR3 counts 15 amino acids. Solely the CDR3 DNA is kept, with 45 bases framed from the first base. The cohort comprised around 700 healthy bone marrow donors. At the time of sampling, all cohort members were nominally healthy, though unrecorded immune exposures were likely present. The donor tested CMV seronegative and was one of the 352 seronegative cohort members. Every donor gave a peripheral blood sample, and the peripheral blood mononuclear cells from that sample were used for TCR beta sequencing. The Qiagen DNeasy Blood Extraction Kit was used to extract genomic DNA from the blood cell samples.

This TCR came from a woman aged 35 to 49 in good health and CMV-seronegative. The specimen sequenced was PBMCs. The chain was built from TRBV6-5 and TRBJ1-4; TRBD1 is possibly the D segment (6 matching bases). Read as DNA, the sequence is TGTGCCAGCAGTCGTGACAGGCGAACTAATGAAAAACTGTTTTTT. Translated, this is CASSRDRRTNEKLFF.